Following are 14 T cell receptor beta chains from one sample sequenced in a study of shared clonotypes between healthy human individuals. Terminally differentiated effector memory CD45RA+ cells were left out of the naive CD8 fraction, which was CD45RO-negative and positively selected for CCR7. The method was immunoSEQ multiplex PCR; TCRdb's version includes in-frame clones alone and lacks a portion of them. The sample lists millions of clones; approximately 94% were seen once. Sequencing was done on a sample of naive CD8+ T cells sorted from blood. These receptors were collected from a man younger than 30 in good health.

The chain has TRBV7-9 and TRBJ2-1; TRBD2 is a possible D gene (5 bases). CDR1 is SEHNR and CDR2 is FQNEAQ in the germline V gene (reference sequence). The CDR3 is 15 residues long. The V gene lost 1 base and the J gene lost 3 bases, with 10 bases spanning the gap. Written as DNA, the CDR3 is TGTGCCAGCAGCTTAGGTCACGGGGACTACAATGAGCAGTTCTTC. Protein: CASSLGHGDYNEQFF.

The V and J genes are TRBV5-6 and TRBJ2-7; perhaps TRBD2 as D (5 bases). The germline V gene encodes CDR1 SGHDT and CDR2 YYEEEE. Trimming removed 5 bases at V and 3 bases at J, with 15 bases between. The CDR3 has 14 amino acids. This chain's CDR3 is CASRRTGEGYEQYF. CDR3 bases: TGTGCCAGCAGACGGACCGGGGAAGGCTACGAGCAGTACTTC. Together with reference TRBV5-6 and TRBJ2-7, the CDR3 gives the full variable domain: DAGVTQSPTHLIKTRGQQVTLRCSPKSGHDTVSWYQQALGQGPQFIFQYYEEEERQRGNFPDRFSGHQFPNYSSELNVNALLLGDSALYLCASRRTGEGYEQYFGPGTRLTVT.

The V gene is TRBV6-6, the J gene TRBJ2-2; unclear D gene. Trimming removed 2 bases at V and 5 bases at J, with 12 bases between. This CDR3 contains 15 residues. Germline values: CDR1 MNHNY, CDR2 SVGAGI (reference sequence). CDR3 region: CASSYVQVGTGELFF. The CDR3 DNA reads TGTGCCAGCAGTTACGTCCAGGTCGGGACCGGGGAGCTGTTTTTT.

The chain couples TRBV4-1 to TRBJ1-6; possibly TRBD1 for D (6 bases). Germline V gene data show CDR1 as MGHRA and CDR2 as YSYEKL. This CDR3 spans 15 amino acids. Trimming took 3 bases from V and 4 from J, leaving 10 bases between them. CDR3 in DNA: TGCGCCAGCAGCCATTCGGACAGTTATAATTCACCCCTCCACTTT. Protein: CASSHSDSYNSPLHF.

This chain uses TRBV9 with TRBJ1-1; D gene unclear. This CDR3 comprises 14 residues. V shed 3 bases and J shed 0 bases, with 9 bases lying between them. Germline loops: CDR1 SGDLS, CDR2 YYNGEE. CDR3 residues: CASSARLMNTEAFF. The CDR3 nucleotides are TGTGCCAGCAGCGCTCGGCTTATGAACACTGAAGCTTTCTTT.

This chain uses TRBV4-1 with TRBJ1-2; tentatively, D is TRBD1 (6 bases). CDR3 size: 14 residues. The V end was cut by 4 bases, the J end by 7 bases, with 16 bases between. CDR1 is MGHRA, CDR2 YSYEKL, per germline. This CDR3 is CASSLRTDLFGYTF. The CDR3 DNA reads TGCGCCAGCAGCCTCCGGACAGACCTCTTTGGCTACACCTTC.

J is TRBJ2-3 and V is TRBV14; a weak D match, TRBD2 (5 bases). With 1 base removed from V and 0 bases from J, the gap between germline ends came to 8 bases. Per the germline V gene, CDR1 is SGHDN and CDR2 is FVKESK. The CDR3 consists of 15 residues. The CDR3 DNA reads TGTGCCAGCAGCCAAGGTGGGAGTAGCACAGATACGCAGTATTTT. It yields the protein CASSQGGSSTDTQYF.

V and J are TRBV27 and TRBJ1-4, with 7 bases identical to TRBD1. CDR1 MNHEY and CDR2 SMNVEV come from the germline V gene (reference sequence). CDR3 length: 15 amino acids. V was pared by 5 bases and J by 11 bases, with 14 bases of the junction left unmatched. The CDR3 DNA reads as TGTGCCAGCAGTGCGTCACAGGGGTGGTCTGGGAAACTGTTTTTT. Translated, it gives CASSASQGWSGKLFF.

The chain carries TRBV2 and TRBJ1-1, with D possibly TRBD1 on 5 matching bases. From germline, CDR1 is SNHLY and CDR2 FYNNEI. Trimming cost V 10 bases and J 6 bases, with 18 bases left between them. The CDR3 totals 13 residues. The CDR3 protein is CANSRRDGPEAFF. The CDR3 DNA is TGTGCCAACTCGAGGAGGGACGGCCCTGAAGCTTTCTTT.

The CDR3 loop is CASSQDENRWGELFF. In DNA form, the CDR3 reads TGCGCCAGCAGCCAAGATGAGAACCGATGGGGGGAGCTGTTTTTT. The rearrangement joins TRBV4-3 to TRBJ2-2, with unresolved D. CDR1 is LGHNA and CDR2 is YSLEER in the germline V gene. The CDR3 contains 15 residues. V gave up 0 bases and J gave up 8 bases, with 13 bases separating them.

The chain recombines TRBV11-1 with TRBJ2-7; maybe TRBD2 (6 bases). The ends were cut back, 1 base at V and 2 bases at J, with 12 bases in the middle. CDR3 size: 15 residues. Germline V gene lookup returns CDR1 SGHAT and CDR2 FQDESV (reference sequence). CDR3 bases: TGTGCCAGCAGCTTAGAGTTGGGCGGGACCTACGAGCAGTACTTC. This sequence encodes CASSLELGGTYEQYF.

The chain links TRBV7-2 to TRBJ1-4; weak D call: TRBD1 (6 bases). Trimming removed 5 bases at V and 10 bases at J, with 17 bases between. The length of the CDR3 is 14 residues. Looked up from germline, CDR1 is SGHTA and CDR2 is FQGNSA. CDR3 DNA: TGTGCCAGCAGCCCCACAACCGGGACAACAAAACTGTTTTTT. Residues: CASSPTTGTTKLFF.

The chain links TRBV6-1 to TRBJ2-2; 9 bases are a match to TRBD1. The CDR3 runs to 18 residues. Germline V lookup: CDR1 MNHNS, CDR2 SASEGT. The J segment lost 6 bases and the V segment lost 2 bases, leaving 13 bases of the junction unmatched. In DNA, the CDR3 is TGTGCCAGCAGTGAATGGGTTACCGGGACAGGGAAGGCCGGGGAGCTGTTTTTT. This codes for CASSEWVTGTGKAGELFF.

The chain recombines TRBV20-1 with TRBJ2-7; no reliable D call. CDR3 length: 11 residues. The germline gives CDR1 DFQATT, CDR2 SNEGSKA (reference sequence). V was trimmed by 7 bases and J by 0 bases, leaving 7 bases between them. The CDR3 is CSVSSSYEQYF. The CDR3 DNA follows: TGCAGTGTTAGCAGCTCCTACGAGCAGTACTTC.